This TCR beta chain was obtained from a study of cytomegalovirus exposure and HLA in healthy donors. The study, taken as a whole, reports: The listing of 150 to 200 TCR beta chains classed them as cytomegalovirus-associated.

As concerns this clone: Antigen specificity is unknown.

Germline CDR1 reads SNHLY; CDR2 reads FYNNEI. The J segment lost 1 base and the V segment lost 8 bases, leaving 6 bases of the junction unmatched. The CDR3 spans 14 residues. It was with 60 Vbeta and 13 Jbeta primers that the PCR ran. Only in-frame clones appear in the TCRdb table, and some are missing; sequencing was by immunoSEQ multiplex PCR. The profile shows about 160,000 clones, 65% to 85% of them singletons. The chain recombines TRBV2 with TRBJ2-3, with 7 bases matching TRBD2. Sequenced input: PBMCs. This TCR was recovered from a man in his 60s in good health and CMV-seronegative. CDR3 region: CASSPGRGTDTQYF. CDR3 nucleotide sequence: TGTGCCAGCTCTCCGGGGAGGGGCACAGATACGCAGTATTTT.